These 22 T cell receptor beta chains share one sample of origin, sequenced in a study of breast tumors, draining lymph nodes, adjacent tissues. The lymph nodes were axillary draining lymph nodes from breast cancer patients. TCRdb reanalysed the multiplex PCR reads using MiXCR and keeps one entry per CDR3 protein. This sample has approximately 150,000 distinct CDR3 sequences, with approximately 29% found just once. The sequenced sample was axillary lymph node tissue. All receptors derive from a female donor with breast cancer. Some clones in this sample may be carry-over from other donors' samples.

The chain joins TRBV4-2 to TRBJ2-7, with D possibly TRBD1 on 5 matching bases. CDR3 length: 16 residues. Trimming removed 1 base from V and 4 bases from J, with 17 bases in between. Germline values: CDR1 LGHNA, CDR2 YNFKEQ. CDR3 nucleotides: TGTGCCAGCAGCCAAGCAGGTGGGGCTAGTGTATACGAGCAGTACTTC. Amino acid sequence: CASSQAGGASVYEQYF.

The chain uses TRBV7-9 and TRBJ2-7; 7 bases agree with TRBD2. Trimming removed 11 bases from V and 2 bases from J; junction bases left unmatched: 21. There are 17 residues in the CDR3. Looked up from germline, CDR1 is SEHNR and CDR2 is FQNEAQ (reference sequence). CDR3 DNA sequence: TGTGCCCAGGGAGGGAGCTCCCAATTCAGCCCGACCTACGAGCAGTACTTC. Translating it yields CAQGGSSQFSPTYEQYF.

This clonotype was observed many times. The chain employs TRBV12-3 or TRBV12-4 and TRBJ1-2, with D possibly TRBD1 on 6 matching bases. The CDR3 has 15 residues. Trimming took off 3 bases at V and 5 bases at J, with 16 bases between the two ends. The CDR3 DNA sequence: TGTGCCAGCAGTTTTACGGGGGCCGGTGAATATGGCTACACCTTC. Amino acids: CASSFTGAGEYGYTF.

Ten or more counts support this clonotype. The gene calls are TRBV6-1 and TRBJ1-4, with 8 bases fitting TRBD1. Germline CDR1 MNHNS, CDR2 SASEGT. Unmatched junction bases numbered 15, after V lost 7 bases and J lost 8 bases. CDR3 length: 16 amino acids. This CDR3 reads CASMYGGQGKGEKLFF. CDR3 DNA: TGTGCCAGCATGTACGGCGGACAGGGAAAAGGAGAAAAACTGTTTTTT.

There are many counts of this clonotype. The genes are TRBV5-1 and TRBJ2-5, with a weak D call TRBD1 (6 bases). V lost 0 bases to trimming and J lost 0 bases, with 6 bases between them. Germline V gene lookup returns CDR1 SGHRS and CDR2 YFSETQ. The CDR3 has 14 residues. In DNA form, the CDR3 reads TGCGCCAGCAGCTTGGGACAGGACCAAGAGACCCAGTACTTC. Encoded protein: CASSLGQDQETQYF.

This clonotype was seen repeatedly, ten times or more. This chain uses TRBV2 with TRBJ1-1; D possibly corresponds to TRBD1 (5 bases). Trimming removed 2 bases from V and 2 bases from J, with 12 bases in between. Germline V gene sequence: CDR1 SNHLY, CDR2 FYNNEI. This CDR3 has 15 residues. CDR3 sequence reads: CASSETGQTNTEAFF. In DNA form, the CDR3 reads TGTGCCAGCAGTGAAACGGGGCAGACTAACACTGAAGCTTTCTTT. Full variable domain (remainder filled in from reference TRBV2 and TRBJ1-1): EPEVTQTPSHQVTQMGQEVILRCVPISNHLYFYWYRQILGQKVEFLVSFYNNEISEKSEIFDDQFSVERPDGSNFTLKIRSTKLEDSAMYFCASSETGQTNTEAFFGQGTRLTVV.

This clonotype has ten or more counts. This chain's CDR3 is CASSESDRLTYEQYF. CDR3 nucleotides: TGTGCCAGCAGTGAATCGGACAGGCTCACCTACGAGCAGTACTTC. V usage is TRBV25-1 and J usage is TRBJ2-7; 7 bases are shared with TRBD1. V was pared by 1 base and J by 2 bases, with 5 bases of the junction left unmatched. Per the germline V gene, CDR1 is MGHDK and CDR2 is SYGVNS. The CDR3 sequence is 15 residues long.

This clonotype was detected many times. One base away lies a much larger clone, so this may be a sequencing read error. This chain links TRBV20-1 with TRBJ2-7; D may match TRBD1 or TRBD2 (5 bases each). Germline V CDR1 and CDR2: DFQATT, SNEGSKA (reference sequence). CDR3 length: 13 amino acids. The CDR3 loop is CSASRDRDYAQYF. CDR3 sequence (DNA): TGCAGTGCTAGCCGGGACCGAGACTACGCGCAGTACTTC.

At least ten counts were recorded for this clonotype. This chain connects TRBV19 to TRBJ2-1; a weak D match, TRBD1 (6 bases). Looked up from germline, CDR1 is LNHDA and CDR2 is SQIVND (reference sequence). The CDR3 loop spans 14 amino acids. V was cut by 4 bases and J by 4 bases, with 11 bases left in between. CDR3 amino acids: CASSRGHTYNEQFF. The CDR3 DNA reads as TGTGCCAGTAGTAGGGGACACACGTACAATGAGCAGTTCTTC.

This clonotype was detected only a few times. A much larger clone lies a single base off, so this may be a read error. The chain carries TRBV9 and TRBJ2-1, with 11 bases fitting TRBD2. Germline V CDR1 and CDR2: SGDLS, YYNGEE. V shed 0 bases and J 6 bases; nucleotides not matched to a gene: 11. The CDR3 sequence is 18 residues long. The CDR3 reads CASSVGASGGPQTNEQFF. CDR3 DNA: TGTGCCAGCAGCGTAGGGGCTAGCGGGGGGCCTCAGACCAATGAGCAGTTCTTC.

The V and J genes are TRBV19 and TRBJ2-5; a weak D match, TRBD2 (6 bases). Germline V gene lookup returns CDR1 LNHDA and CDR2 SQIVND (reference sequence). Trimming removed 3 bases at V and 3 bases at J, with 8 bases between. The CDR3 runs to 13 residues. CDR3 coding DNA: TGTGCCAGTAGTATTCAGCGGGAAGAGACCCAGTACTTC. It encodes CASSIQREETQYF.

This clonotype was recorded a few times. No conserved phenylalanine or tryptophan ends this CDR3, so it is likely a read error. CDR3 sequence reads: CASSLAGGRETQYL. CDR3 bases: TGTGCCAGCAGCTTAGCGGGGGGTCGGGAGACCCAGTACCTC. The V gene is TRBV7-9, the J gene TRBJ2-5; perhaps TRBD2 as D (6 bases). Germline CDR1 is SEHNR and CDR2 is FQNEAQ (reference sequence). CDR3 length: 14 residues. With 0 bases removed from V and 5 bases from J, the gap between germline ends came to 10 bases.

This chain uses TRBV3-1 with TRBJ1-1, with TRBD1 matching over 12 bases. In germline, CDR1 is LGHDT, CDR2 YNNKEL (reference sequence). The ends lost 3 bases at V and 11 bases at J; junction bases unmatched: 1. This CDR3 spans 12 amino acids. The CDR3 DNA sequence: TGTGCCAGCAGCCAGGGACAGGGGGCCGCTTTCTTT. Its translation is CASSQGQGAAFF.

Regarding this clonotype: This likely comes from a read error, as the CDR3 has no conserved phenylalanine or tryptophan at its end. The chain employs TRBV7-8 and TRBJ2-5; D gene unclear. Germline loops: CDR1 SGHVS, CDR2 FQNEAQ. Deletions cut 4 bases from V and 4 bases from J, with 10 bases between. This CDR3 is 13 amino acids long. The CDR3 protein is CASSSTSPETQYL. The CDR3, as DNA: TGTGCCAGCAGCTCCACCAGTCCAGAGACCCAGTACCTC.

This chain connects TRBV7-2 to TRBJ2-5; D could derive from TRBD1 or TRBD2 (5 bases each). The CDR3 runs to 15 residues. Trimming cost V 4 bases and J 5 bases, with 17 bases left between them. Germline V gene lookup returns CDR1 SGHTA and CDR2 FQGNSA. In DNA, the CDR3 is TGTGCCAGCAGCTACATGGGGCCGGGGCGCGAGACCCAGTACTTC. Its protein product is CASSYMGPGRETQYF.

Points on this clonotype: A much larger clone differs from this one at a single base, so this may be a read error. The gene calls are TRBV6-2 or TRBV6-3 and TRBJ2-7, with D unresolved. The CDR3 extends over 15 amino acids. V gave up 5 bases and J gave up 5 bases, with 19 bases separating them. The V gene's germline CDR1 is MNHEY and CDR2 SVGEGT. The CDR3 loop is CASSPTLSRSDEQYV. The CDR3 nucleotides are TGTGCCAGCAGTCCCACGTTGTCCAGATCTGACGAGCAGTACGTC.

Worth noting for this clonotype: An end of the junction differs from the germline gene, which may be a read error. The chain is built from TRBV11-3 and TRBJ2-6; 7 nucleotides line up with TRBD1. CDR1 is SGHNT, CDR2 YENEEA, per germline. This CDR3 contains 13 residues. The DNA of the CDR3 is TGTGCCAGCAGCTTAACGGGGACAGTAACTGAAGCTTTC. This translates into CASSLTGTVTEAF.

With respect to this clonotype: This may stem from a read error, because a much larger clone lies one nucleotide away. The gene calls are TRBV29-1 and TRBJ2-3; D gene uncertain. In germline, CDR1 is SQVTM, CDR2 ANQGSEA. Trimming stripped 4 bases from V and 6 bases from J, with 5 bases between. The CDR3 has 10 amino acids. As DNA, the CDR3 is TGCAGCGTTGGACTGGATACGCAGTATTTT. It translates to CSVGLDTQYF.

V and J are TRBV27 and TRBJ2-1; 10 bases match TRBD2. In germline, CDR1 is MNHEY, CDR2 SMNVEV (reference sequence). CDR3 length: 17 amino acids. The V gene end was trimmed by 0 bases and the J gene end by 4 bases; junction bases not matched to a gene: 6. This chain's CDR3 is CASSLSQRGGQYNEQFF. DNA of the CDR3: TGTGCCAGCAGTTTATCTCAGCGGGGGGGCCAATACAATGAGCAGTTCTTC.

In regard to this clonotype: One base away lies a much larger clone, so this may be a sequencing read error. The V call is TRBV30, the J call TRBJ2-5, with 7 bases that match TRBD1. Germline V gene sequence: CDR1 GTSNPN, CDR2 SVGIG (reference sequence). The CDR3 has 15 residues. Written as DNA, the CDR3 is TGTGCCTGGAGCCCACCGGGACAGTACCAAGCGACCCAGTACTTC. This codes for CAWSPPGQYQATQYF.

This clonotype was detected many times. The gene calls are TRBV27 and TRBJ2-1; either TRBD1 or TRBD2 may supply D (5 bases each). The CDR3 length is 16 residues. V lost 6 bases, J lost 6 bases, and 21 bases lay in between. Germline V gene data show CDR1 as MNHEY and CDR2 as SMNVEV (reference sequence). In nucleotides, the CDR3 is TGTGCCAGCAGAGCTCCATTTGGGACGCCCGTCAATGAGCAGTTCTTC. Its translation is CASRAPFGTPVNEQFF.

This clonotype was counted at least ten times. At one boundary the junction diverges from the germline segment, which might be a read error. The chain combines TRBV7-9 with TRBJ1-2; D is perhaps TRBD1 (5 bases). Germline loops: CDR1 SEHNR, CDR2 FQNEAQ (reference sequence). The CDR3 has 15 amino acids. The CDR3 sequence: CASTETGQGLFGYPF. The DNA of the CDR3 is TGTGCCAGCACCGAAACTGGGCAGGGCCTATTCGGCTACCCCTTC. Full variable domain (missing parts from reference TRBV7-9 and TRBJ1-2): DTGVSQNPRHKITKRGQNVTFRCDPISEHNRLYWYRQTLGQGPEFLTYFQNEAQLEKSRLLSDRFSAERPKGSFSTLEIQRTEQGDSAMYLCASTETGQGLFGYPFGSGTRLTVV.